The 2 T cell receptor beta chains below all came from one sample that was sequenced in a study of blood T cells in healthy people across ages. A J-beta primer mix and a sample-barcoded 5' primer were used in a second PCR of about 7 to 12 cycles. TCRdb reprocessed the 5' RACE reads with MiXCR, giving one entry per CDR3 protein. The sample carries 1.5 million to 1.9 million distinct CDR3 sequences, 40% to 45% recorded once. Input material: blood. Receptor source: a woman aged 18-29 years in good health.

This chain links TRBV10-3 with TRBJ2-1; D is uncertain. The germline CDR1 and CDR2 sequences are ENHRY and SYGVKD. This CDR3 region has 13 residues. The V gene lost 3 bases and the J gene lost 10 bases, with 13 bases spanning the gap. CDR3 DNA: TGTGCCATCAGTGAATGGCAGCCCGGGGAGCAGTTCTTC. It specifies CAISEWQPGEQFF.

The DNA of the CDR3 is TGTGCCAGCAGCCCCTGGGGGGGGAGCTACAATGAGCAGTACTTC. As protein: CASSPWGGSYNEQYF. The chain couples TRBV7-2 to TRBJ2-1; 7 nucleotides line up with TRBD2. Gene TRBJ2-7 matches the end of the DNA better, so the J call may be wrong. This CDR3 region has 15 residues. Germline CDR1 reads SGHTA; CDR2 reads FQGNSA.